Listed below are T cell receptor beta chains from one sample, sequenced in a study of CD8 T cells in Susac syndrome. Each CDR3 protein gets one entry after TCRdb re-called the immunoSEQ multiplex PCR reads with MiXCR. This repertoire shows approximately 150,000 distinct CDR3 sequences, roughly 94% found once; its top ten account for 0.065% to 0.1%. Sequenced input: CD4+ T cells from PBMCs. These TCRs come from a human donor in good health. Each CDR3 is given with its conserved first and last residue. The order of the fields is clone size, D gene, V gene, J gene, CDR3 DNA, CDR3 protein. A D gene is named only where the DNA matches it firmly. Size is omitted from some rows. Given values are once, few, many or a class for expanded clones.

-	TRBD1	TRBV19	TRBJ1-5	TGTGCCAGCCACCGGGACAGTTATCAGCCCCAGCATTTT	CASHRDSYQPQHF
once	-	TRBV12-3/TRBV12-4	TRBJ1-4	TGTGCCAGCAGTTTAGGGACCGCAACTAATGAAAAACTGTTTTTT	CASSLGTATNEKLFF
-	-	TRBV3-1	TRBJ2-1	TGTGCCAGCAGCTTCCGTGTACAGGGTTACAATGAGCAGTTCTTC	CASSFRVQGYNEQFF
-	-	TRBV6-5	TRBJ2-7	TGTGCCAGCAGTCGCCGTCCCGGGGCCTACGAGCAGTACTTC	CASSRRPGAYEQYF
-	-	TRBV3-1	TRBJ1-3	TGTGCCAGCAGCCAAGTATGGGGGGACACCATATATTTT	CASSQVWGDTIYF
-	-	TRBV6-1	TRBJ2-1	TGTGCCAGCAGCCAGGCAGGGAGCTCCTACAATGAGCAGTTCTTC	CASSQAGSSYNEQFF
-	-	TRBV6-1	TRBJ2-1	TGTGCCAGCAGCCCGACAGGAGTCAATGAGCAGTTCTTC	CASSPTGVNEQFF
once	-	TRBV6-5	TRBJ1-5	TGTGCCAGCAGTTACTCGGGGCAGCCCCAGCATTTT	CASSYSGQPQHF
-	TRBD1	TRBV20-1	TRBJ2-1	TGCAGTGCTAGGACCTCAGGGGGCTCCTACAATGAGCAGTTCTTC	CSARTSGGSYNEQFF
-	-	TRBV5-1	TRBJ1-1	TGCGCCAGCAGCCCTTCACCCATGAACACTGAAGCTTTCTTT	CASSPSPMNTEAFF
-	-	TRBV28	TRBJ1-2	TGTGCCAGCAGCTCGAGACAGCGCTATGGCTACACCTTC	CASSSRQRYGYTF
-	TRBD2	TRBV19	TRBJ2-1	TGTGCCAGTAGTAAGGTTAGGGCGGGAGAAGGGTACAATGAGCAGTTCTTC	CASSKVRAGEGYNEQFF
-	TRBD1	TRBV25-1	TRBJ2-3	TGTGCCAGCACCCCTCTGGACAGGGATGGAGATACGCAGTATTTT	CASTPLDRDGDTQYF
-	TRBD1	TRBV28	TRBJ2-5	TGTGCCAGCAGCCTACCCGGACAGGGGGCTGGCGAGACCCAGTACTTC	CASSLPGQGAGETQYF
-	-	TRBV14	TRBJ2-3	TGTGCCAGCAGCCAAGATCCGAGACGAGATACGCAGTATTTT	CASSQDPRRDTQYF